The T cell receptor (beta chain) described here comes from a study of blood T cell repertoires in COVID-19. Germline loops: CDR1 SNHLY, CDR2 FYNNEI. Trimming took off 3 bases at V and 0 bases at J, with 5 bases between the two ends. The CDR3 is 13 residues long. Using immunoSEQ multiplex PCR, the repertoire was profiled, and TCRdb retains in-frame clones only, with some absent. The sample includes some 290,000 clones, over 90% seen only once; the top ten take almost 4%. The sample was PBMCs or T cells enriched from blood (not recorded which). This TCR was recovered from a woman in her thirties who had been exposed to COVID-19. The chain recombines TRBV2 with TRBJ1-1; D remains ambiguous. The CDR3 bases are TGTGCCAGCAGTGACGGTATGAACACTGAAGCTTTCTTT. Amino acids: CASSDGMNTEAFF.